The source of this TCR beta chain is a study of shared clonotypes between healthy human individuals. A word on this clone: Its specificity is not known.

The CDR3 loop spans 14 amino acids. Trimming pared 1 base from V and 1 base from J, leaving 8 bases between. Germline V gene lookup returns CDR1 LGHNA and CDR2 YNFKEQ. Profiling relied on immunoSEQ multiplex PCR, and the TCRdb table lists in-frame clones only, not all of them. The sample carries roughly 2.1 million clones, roughly 91% recorded once. CD45RO-negative CD8 cells positively selected for CCR7 made up the naive population, which excluded terminally differentiated effector memory CD45RA+ cells. Study-level results: It was observed that roughly 5% of naive CD4 clonotypes were shared across several donors.

This receptor was obtained from a young man in good health. Some clones in this sample may be carry-over from other donors' samples. The chain uses TRBV4-2 and TRBJ2-7; D ambiguous. The sequencing input was naive CD8+ T cells from PBMCs. The CDR3 region has the DNA TGTGCCAGCAGCCAAGGGCTAGAGTCCTACGAGCAGTACTTC. Encoded protein: CASSQGLESYEQYF.